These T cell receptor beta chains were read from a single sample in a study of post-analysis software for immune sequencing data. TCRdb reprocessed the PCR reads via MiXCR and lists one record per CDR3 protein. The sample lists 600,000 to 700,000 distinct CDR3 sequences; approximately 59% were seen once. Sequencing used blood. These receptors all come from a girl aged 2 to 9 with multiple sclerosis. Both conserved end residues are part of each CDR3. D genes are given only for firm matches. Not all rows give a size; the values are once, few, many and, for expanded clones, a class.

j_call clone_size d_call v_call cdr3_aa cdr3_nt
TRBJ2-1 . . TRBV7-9 CASSLAGGSEQFF TGTGCCAGCAGCTTAGCTGGAGGGTCTGAGCAGTTCTTC
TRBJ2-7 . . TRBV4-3 CASDKTHRAIDYEQYF TGCGCCAGCGACAAGACCCACAGGGCGATCGATTACGAGCAGTACTTC
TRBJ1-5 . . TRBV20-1 CSARAVEGSNQPQHF TGCAGTGCTAGAGCCGTGGAGGGTTCTAATCAGCCCCAGCATTTT
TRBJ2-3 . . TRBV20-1 CSAMREWSTDTQYF TGCAGTGCTATGAGGGAGTGGAGCACAGATACGCAGTATTTT
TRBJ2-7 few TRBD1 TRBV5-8 CASRDRGFYEQYF TGTGCCTCCCGGGACAGGGGTTTCTACGAGCAGTACTTC
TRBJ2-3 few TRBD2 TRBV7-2 CASSGSGGPDTQYF TGTGCCAGCAGCGGTAGCGGGGGTCCAGATACGCAGTATTTT
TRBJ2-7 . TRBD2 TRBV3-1 CASSQASGDFAEQYF TGTGCCAGCAGCCAAGCAAGCGGGGATTTCGCCGAGCAGTACTTC
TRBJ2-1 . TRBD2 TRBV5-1 CASSLDGTSGTNEQFF TGCGCCAGCAGCTTGGATGGGACTAGCGGGACCAATGAGCAGTTCTTC
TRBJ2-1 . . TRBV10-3 CAISESSGGEVEQFF TGTGCCATCAGTGAGTCGTCGGGGGGCGAGGTTGAGCAGTTCTTC
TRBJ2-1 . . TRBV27 CASSFDSGNEQFF TGTGCCAGCAGTTTTGACAGTGGCAATGAGCAGTTCTTC
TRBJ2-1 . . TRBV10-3 CAISEILATSSISEQFF TGTGCCATCAGTGAGATCCTAGCAACCTCCTCAATAAGCGAGCAGTTCTTC
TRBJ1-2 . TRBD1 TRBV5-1 CASSLMDRGVRGYTF TGCGCCAGCAGCTTAATGGACAGGGGAGTGAGGGGCTACACCTTC
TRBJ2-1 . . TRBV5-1 CASSQQFVTYNEQFF TGCGCCAGCAGCCAGCAGTTTGTTACCTACAATGAGCAGTTCTTC
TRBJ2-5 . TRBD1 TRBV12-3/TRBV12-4 CASSLALDREETQYF TGTGCCAGCAGTTTAGCGCTAGACAGGGAAGAGACCCAGTACTTC
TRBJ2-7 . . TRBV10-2 CAGGAGLYNEQYF TGCGCCGGGGGGGCGGGTCTCTACAATGAGCAGTACTTC
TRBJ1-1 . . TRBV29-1 CSVDPGLNTEAFF TGCAGCGTTGACCCGGGTCTGAACACTGAAGCTTTCTTT
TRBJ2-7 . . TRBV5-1 CASSPDPSASSYEQYF TGCGCCAGCAGCCCCGACCCGTCTGCTAGCTCCTACGAGCAGTACTTC
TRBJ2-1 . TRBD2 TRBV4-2 CASSQSVRASGRVLYNEQFF TGTGCCAGCAGCCAATCAGTTAGAGCTAGCGGGAGGGTGCTTTACAATGAGCAGTTCTTC
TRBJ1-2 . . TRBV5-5 CASSLESIGQRRGYTF TGTGCCAGCAGCCTGGAGTCAATCGGACAACGCAGGGGCTACACCTTC
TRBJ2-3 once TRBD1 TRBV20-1 CSARKGGPKDTQYF TGCAGTGCTAGGAAAGGGGGCCCCAAAGATACGCAGTATTTT
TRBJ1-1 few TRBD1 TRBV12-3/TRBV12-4 CASSLQGGHTEAFF TGTGCCAGCAGTTTGCAGGGGGGCCACACTGAAGCTTTCTTT
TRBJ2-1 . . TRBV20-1 CSARDLQEPIYNEQFF TGCAGTGCTAGAGATCTCCAGGAGCCGATTTACAATGAGCAGTTCTTC
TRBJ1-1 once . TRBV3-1 CASSPTAPANTEAFF TGTGCCAGCAGCCCTACGGCCCCGGCGAACACTGAAGCTTTCTTT
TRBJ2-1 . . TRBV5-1 CASSLEYRGSNEQFF TGCGCCAGCAGCTTGGAATACCGGGGTTCGAATGAGCAGTTCTTC
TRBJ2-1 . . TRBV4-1 CASSQGVSWYNEQFF TGCGCCAGCAGCCAAGGGGTGTCCTGGTACAATGAGCAGTTCTTC
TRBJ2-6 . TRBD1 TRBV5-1 CASSLWGPQGSSGANVLTF TGCGCCAGCAGCTTGTGGGGACCACAGGGGAGCTCTGGGGCCAACGTCCTGACTTTC
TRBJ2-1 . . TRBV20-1 CSARAKPGLGGARSYNEQFF TGCAGTGCTAGAGCAAAACCGGGACTGGGGGGCGCGCGCTCCTACAATGAGCAGTTCTTC
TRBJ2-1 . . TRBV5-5 CASSFGTNEQFF TGTGCCAGCAGCTTCGGGACCAATGAGCAGTTCTTC
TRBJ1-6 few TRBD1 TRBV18 CASSPGDRDNSPLHF TGTGCCAGCTCACCGGGGGACAGGGATAATTCACCCCTCCACTTT
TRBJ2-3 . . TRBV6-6 CASSRDTYTDTQYF TGTGCCAGCAGCAGGGACACCTACACAGATACGCAGTATTTT
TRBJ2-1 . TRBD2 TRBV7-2 CASSLEGLDYNEQFF TGTGCCAGCAGCTTAGAGGGACTAGATTACAATGAGCAGTTCTTC
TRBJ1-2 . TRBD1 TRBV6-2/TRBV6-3 CATEGDRNGYTF TGTGCCACCGAAGGGGACAGGAATGGCTACACCTTC
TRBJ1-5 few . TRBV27 CASSLRWTNKGQPQHF TGTGCCAGCAGTTTAAGGTGGACCAACAAAGGGCAGCCCCAGCATTTT
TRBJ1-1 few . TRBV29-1 CSGLNTEAFF TGCAGCGGACTAAACACTGAAGCTTTCTTT
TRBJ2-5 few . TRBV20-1 CSARRRSQETQYF TGCAGTGCTAGAAGGCGGTCGCAAGAGACCCAGTACTTC
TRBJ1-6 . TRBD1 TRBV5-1 CASNSGQANSPLHF TGCGCCAGCAACTCGGGACAGGCCAATTCACCCCTCCACTTT
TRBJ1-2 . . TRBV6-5 CAGKEQVLSGYGYTF TGTGCCGGCAAGGAGCAGGTCTTAAGTGGCTATGGCTACACCTTC
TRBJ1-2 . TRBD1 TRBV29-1 CSVELGQLMDYGYTF TGCAGCGTTGAATTGGGACAGCTGATGGACTATGGCTACACCTTC
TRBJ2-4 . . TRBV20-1 CSARRDTGQNIQYF TGCAGTGCTAGGCGGGACACTGGACAAAACATTCAGTACTTC
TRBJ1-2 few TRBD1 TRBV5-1 CASSWGQGNGGYTF TGCGCCAGCAGCTGGGGACAGGGGAACGGCGGCTACACCTTC
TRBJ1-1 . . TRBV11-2 CASSLAPNGNTEAFF TGTGCCAGCAGCTTAGCCCCCAATGGCAACACTGAAGCTTTCTTT
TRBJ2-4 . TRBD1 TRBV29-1 CSVTGGENIQHF TGCAGCGTCACAGGGGGCGAAAACATTCAGCACTTC
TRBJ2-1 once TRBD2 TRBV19 CASSIRATSDEQFF TGTGCCAGTAGTATACGGGCGACTAGCGATGAGCAGTTCTTC
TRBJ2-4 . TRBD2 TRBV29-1 CSVRGGEGIQYF TGCAGCGTTCGGGGGGGAGAGGGCATTCAGTACTTC
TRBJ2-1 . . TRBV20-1 CSAQGVGYNEQFF TGCAGTGCCCAGGGTGTGGGATACAATGAGCAGTTCTTC
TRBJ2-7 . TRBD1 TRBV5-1 CASSTWNGQGHSYEQYF TGCGCCAGCAGCACCTGGAACGGACAGGGGCACTCCTACGAGCAGTACTTC
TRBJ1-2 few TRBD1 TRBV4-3 CASSQESERGHVGGYTF TGCGCCAGCAGCCAAGAATCAGAAAGGGGGCATGTGGGTGGCTACACCTTC
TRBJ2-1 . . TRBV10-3 CAISERLANEQFF TGTGCCATCAGTGAGCGTCTAGCAAATGAGCAGTTCTTC
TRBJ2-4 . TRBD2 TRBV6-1 CASSNFGTSGSTKNIQYF TGTGCCAGCAGTAATTTTGGGACTAGCGGGAGTACCAAAAACATTCAGTACTTC
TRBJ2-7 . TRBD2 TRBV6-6 CASSPGTSGTVEQYF TGTGCCAGCAGTCCCGGGACTAGCGGGACCGTCGAGCAGTACTTC
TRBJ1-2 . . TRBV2 CASSEVKAANYGYTF TGTGCCAGCAGTGAAGTAAAGGCGGCTAACTATGGCTACACCTTC
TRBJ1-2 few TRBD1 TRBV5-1 CASRLVTGTGYGYTF TGCGCCAGCAGGTTGGTGACCGGGACAGGGTATGGCTACACCTTC
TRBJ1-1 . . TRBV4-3 CASSQGGRPTEAFF TGCGCCAGCAGCCAAGGGGGAAGGCCCACTGAAGCTTTCTTT
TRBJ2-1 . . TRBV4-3 CASSPRTDNPYNEQFF TGCGCCAGCAGCCCTAGGACAGACAACCCTTACAATGAGCAGTTCTTC
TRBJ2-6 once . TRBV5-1 CASSFSAAGANVLTF TGCGCCAGCAGCTTTTCGGCGGCTGGGGCCAACGTCCTGACTTTC
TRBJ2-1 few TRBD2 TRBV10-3 CAISSVQAGVYNEQFF TGTGCCATCAGTAGTGTTCAAGCGGGGGTTTACAATGAGCAGTTCTTC
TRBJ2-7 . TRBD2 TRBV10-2 CASAGVVSGSSYEQYF TGCGCCAGCGCCGGCGTGGTCAGCGGGAGTTCCTACGAGCAGTACTTC
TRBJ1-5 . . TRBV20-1 CSARDTSEYQPQHF TGCAGTGCTAGAGATACTAGTGAGTATCAGCCCCAGCATTTT
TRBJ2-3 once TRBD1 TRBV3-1 CASSQVVDRSSTDTQYF TGTGCCAGCAGCCAAGTCGTGGACAGGTCTAGCACAGATACGCAGTATTTT